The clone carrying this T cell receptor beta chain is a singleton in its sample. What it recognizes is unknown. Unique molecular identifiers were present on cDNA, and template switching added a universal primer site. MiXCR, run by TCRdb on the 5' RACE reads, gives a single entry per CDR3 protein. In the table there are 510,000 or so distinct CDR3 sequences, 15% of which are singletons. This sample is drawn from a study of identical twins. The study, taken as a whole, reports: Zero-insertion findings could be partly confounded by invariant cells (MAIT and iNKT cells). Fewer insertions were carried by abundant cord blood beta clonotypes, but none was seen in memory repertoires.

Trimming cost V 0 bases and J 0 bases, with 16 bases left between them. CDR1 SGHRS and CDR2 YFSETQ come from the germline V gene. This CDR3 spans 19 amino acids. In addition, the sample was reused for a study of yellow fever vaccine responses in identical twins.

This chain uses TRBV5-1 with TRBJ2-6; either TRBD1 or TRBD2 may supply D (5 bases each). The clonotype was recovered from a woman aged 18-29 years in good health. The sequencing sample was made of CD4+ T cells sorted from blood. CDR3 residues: CASSLGGGAVLSGANVLTF. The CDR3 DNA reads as TGCGCCAGCAGCTTGGGGGGCGGAGCGGTCCTCTCTGGGGCCAACGTCCTGACTTTC. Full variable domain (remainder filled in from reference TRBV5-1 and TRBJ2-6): KAGVTQTPRYLIKTRGQQVTLSCSPISGHRSVSWYQQTPGQGLQFLFEYFSETQRNKGNFPGRFSGRQFSNSRSEMNVSTLELGDSALYLCASSLGGGAVLSGANVLTFGAGSRLTVL.